The T cell receptor beta chain under discussion was sequenced for a study of T cells expressing NK-cell markers. Germline CDR1 reads MGHDK; CDR2 reads SYGVNS. This CDR3 is built from 14 residues. The TCR beta cDNA came from 5'RACE template switching with UMIs. TCRdb reanalyzed the 5' RACE reads and collapses them to one entry per CDR3 protein, without DNA. The repertoire table contains roughly 380,000 distinct CDR3 sequences. The chain is built from TRBV25-1 and TRBJ1-3. The sequenced material came from blood T cells: a sorted CD56 or NKG2C T cell subset, CD4+ or CD8+ T cells, or bulk PBMC T cells (not recorded which). The sequence was obtained from a man aged 18 to 69 in good health. The CDR3 region is CASSERGSGNTIYF.